Below, 3 T cell receptor beta chains from the same sample are listed, as sequenced in a study of blood T cell repertoires in COVID-19. The data were produced by immunoSEQ multiplex PCR, yet TCRdb's version contains in-frame clones alone and is incomplete. Among 140,000 to 150,000 clones, approximately 88% were seen once, and the ten largest hold roughly 1.9%. The specimen was peripheral blood. The receptors come from a man between 65 and 85 years old with acute or convalescent COVID-19.

The sample holds one count of this clone. This rearrangement joins TRBV5-4 to TRBJ2-1; 8 nucleotides match TRBD2. The CDR3 extends over 14 amino acids. Trimming removed 6 bases from V and 5 bases from J; junction bases left unmatched: 7. Per the germline V gene, CDR1 is SGHNT and CDR2 is YYREEE (reference sequence). The CDR3 DNA sequence: TGTGCCAGCACCGTCGGGCGGGGGGACAATGAGCAGTTCTTC. It encodes CASTVGRGDNEQFF.

The rearrangement uses TRBV29-1 and TRBJ1-1; a weak D match, TRBD1 (6 bases). The CDR3 is made up of 14 amino acids. The V gene's germline CDR1 is SQVTM and CDR2 ANQGSEA. The V end was cut by 6 bases, the J end by 1 base, with 15 bases between. The CDR3 protein is CSVGRGGTNTEAFF. CDR3 nucleotide sequence: TGCAGCGTGGGAAGGGGGGGTACGAACACTGAAGCTTTCTTT.

The rearrangement links TRBV27 to TRBJ2-7, with D possibly matching TRBD1 (5 bases). The V end lost 6 bases, the J end lost 4 bases, and 22 bases lay between the germline ends. CDR1 is MNHEY, CDR2 SMNVEV, per germline (reference sequence). This CDR3 region has 16 residues. The CDR3 loop reads CASSKKVQGLLYEQYF. CDR3 in DNA: TGTGCCAGCAGCAAGAAAGTCCAGGGTCTACTATACGAGCAGTACTTC.